This T cell receptor beta chain was profiled in a study of blood T cell repertoires in COVID-19. As for the study in general: From the United States, Italy and Spain came samples of acute and convalescent COVID-19.

Per the original data handling: Amplification of reference gene primers provided the estimated nucleated cell counts. Measured with immunoSEQ multiplex PCR; TCRdb has only the in-frame clones, and not every one. V and J calls and clone size are as listed in that table; D and trimming were resolved from the DNA. Of around 130,000 clones in the sample, about 85% were seen once. CDR1 and CDR2 (germline): SGHNT, YYREEE (reference sequence). The CDR3 consists of 14 residues. V was pared by 4 bases and J by 8 bases, with 9 bases of the junction left unmatched. The TCR sequence derives from a man aged 55 to 69 with acute or convalescent COVID-19. The sample taken for sequencing was peripheral blood. V usage is TRBV5-4 and J usage is TRBJ2-3; 8 nucleotides line up with TRBD2. The CDR3 DNA reads as TGTGCCAGCAGCCCAGCCGGGACTAGAACTACGCAGTATTTT. Encoded protein: CASSPAGTRTTQYF.